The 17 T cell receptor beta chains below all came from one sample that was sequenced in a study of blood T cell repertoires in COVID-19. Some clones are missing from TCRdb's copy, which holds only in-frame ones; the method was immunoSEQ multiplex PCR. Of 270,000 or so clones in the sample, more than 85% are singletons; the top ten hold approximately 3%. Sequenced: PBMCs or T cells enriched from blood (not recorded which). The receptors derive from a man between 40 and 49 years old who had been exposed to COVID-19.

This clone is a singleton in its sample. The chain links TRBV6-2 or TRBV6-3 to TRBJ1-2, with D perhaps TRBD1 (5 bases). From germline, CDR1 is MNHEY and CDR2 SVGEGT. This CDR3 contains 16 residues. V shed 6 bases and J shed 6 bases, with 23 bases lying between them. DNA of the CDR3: TGTGCCAGCAGCCCTACCGATTCCGGGACTAGCGATGGCTACACCTTC. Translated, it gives CASSPTDSGTSDGYTF.

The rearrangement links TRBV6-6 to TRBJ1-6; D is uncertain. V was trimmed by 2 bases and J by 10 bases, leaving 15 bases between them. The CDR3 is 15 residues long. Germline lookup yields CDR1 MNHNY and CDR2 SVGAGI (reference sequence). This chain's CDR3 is CASSYLERDYSPLHF. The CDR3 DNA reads TGTGCCAGCAGTTACCTGGAGAGGGATTACTCACCCCTCCACTTT.

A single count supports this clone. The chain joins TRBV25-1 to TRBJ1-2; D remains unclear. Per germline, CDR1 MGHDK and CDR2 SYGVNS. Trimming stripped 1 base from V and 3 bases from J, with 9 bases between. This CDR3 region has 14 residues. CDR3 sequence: CASSEWANHYGYTF. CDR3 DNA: TGTGCCAGCAGTGAATGGGCAAACCACTATGGCTACACCTTC.

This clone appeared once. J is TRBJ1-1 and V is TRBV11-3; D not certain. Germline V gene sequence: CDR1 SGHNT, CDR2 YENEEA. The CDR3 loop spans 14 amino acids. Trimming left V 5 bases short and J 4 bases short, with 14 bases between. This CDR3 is CASSHAGLSTEAFF. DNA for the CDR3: TGTGCCAGCAGCCATGCGGGGTTAAGCACTGAAGCTTTCTTT.

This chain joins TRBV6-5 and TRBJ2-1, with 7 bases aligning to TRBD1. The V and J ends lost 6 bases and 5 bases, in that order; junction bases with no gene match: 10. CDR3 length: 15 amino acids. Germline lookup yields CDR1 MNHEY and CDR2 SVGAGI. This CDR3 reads CASRPDRTGNNEQFF. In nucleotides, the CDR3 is TGTGCCAGCAGACCTGATAGGACAGGCAACAATGAGCAGTTCTTC.

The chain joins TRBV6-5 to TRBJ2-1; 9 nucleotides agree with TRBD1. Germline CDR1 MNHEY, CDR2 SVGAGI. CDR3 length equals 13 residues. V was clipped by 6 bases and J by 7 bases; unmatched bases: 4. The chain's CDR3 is CASSRGQGNEQFF. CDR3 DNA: TGTGCCAGCAGCCGAGGACAGGGGAATGAGCAGTTCTTC.

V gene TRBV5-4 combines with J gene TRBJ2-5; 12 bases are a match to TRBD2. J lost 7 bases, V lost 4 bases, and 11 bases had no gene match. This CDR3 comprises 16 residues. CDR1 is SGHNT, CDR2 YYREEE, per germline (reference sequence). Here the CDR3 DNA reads TGTGCCAGCAGCCCCTGGACTAGCGGGGTGAAAGGGACCCAGTACTTC. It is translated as CASSPWTSGVKGTQYF.

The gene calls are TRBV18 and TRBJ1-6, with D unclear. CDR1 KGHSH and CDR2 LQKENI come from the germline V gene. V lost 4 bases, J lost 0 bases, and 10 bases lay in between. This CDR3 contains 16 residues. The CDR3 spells CASSLRLDSYNSPLHF. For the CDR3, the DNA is TGTGCCAGCTCACTGCGGTTGGACTCCTATAATTCACCCCTCCACTTT. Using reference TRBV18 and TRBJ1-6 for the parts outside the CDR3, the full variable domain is NAGVMQNPRHLVRRRGQEARLRCSPMKGHSHVYWYRQLPEEGLKFMVYLQKENIIDESGMPKERFSAEFPKEGPSILRIQQVVRGDSAAYFCASSLRLDSYNSPLHFGNGTRLTVT.

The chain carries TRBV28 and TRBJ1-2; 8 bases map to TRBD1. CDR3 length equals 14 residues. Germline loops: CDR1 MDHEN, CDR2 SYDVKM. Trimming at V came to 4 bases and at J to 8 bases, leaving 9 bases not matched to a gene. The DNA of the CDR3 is TGTGCCAGCAGTTCAGGTGGACAGGGAGGCGGCTACACCTTC. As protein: CASSSGGQGGGYTF.

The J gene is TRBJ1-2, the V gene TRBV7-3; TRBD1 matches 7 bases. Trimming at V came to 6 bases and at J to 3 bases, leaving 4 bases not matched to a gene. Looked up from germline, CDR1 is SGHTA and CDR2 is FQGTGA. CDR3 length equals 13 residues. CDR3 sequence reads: CASSRDRDYGYTF. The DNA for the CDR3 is TGTGCCAGCAGTCGGGACAGAGACTATGGCTACACCTTC.

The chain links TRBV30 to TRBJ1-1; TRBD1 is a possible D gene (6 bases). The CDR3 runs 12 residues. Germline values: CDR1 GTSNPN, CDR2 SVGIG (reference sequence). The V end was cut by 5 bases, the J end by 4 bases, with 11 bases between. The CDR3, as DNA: TGTGCCTGGGACAGGATTGGCACTGAAGCTTTCTTT. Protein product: CAWDRIGTEAFF.

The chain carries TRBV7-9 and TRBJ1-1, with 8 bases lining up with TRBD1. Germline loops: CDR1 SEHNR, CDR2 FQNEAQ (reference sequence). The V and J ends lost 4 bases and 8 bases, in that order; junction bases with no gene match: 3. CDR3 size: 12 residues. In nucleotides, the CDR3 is TGTGCCAGCAGCTCCGGGACAGGCGAAGCTTTCTTT. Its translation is CASSSGTGEAFF.

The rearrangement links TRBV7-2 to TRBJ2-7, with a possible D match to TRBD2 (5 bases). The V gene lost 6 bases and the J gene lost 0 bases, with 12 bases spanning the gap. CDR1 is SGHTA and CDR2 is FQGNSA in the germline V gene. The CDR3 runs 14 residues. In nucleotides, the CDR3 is TGTGCCAGCAGTTCTCTCCGGGACTCCTACGAGCAGTACTTC. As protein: CASSSLRDSYEQYF.

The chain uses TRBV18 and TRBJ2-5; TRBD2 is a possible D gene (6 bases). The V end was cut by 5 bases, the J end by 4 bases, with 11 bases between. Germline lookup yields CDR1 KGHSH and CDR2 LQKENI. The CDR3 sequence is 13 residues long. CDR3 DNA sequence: TGTGCCAGCTCAAGCGGGCGGGCAGAGACCCAGTACTTC. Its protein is CASSSGRAETQYF. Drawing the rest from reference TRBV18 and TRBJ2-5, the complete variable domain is NAGVMQNPRHLVRRRGQEARLRCSPMKGHSHVYWYRQLPEEGLKFMVYLQKENIIDESGMPKERFSAEFPKEGPSILRIQQVVRGDSAAYFCASSSGRAETQYFGPGTRLLVL.

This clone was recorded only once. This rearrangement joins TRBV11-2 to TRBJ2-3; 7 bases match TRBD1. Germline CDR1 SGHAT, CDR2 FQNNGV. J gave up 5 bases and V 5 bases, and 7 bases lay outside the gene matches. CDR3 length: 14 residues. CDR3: CASSLGTAGDTQYF. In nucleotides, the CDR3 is TGTGCCAGCAGCCTCGGGACAGCCGGAGATACGCAGTATTTT.

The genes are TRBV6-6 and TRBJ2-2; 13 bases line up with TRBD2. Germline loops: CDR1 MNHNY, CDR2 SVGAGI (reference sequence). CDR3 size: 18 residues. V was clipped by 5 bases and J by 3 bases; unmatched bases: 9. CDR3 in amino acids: CASSRTSGSSAYTGELFF. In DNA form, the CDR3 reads TGTGCCAGCAGTCGGACTAGCGGGAGTAGCGCGTACACCGGGGAGCTGTTTTTT.

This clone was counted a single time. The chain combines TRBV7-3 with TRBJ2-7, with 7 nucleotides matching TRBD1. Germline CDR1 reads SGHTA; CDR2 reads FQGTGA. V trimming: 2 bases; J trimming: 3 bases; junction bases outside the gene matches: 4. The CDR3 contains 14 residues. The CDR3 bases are TGTGCCAGCAGCTTAGCACAGGGGAACTACGAGCAGTACTTC. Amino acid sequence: CASSLAQGNYEQYF.